These T cell receptor beta chains were read from a single sample in a study of Graves' ophthalmopathy and Graves' hyperthyroidism. Using its own MiXCR run on the multiplex PCR reads, TCRdb lists one record per CDR3 protein. The sample records about 640,000 distinct CDR3 sequences, under 50% being singletons. Material for sequencing was peripheral blood. The origin of the receptors is an adult man with Graves' ophthalmopathy. Both conserved end residues are part of each CDR3.

v_call cdr3_aa
TRBV5-1 CASSFRQANTEAFF
TRBV7-2 CASSLWTGTDYYGYTF
TRBV11-3 CASSLLKGAETEAFF
TRBV11-2 CASSLDLQGGTEAFF
TRBV11-2 CASSLEGVFGAGYTF
TRBV7-8 CASSLGGRRALYEQYF
TRBV9 CASSVVGQGEGYTF
TRBV28 CASSQGGTSYEQYF
TRBV12-3/TRBV12-4 CASSVRRRANQPQHF
TRBV19 CASSKTGGAFIGNQPQHF